Listed below are T cell receptor beta chains from one sample, sequenced in a study of T cell changes during pregnancy in multiple sclerosis. Using immunoSEQ multiplex PCR, the repertoire was profiled, and TCRdb retains in-frame clones only, with some absent. The repertoire holds roughly 73,000 clones, around nine tenths seen once, with roughly 2.1% in the top ten. The source was peripheral blood, collected in the second trimester of pregnancy. The source of these receptors is a female donor in good health, enrolled as a control in a pregnancy study. Each CDR3 is given with its conserved first and last residue. The D gene is left open where the match is weak.

j_call d_call v_call cdr3_aa
TRBJ2-5 TRBD2 TRBV4-3 CASSQDSGRAGEKTQYF
TRBJ2-7 . TRBV30 CAWSRQSSYEQYF
TRBJ1-2 . TRBV6-1 CASSEGPRGSNGYTF
TRBJ1-5 . TRBV5-1 CASSLEEGRPQHF
TRBJ2-1 TRBD1 TRBV6-5 CASSWTQGVGEQFF
TRBJ1-2 . TRBV6-5 CASRAGRYGYTF
TRBJ1-4 . TRBV29-1 CSVRRANEKLFF
TRBJ2-5 TRBD1 TRBV25-1 CASSDPGQGRETQYF
TRBJ2-7 TRBD1 TRBV5-1 CASSLGDRTSYEQYF
TRBJ2-7 . TRBV7-2 CASSLRPIPGPYEQYF
TRBJ1-3 TRBD1 TRBV13 CASTVGGQGAYTIYF
TRBJ1-1 . TRBV5-4 CASSLGQSNTEAFF
TRBJ2-1 . TRBV7-2 CASSSQGGSYNEQFF
TRBJ1-6 TRBD1 TRBV4-1 CASSQGQGVGSPLHF
. TRBD1 TRBV4-2 CASTGTGGRDEQYF
TRBJ1-6 . TRBV11-1 CASSALILNSPLHF
TRBJ1-5 . TRBV2 CASSGVGNQPQHF
TRBJ1-5 . TRBV25-1 CASSEWGPNQPQHF
TRBJ1-1 . TRBV21-1 CASSKGTRYSNTEAFF
TRBJ2-2 TRBD2 TRBV7-8 CASPSRGGRITGELFF
TRBJ2-5 . TRBV5-6 CASSLRGTQYF
TRBJ1-1 . TRBV2 CASQPSTLGSTEAFF
TRBJ1-5 . TRBV5-4 CASSLAGQGNQPQHF
TRBJ1-2 . TRBV4-2 CASSQVDSDYGYTF
TRBJ1-5 TRBD1 TRBV2 CASRRGQSNQPQHF
TRBJ1-5 . TRBV2 CASSYRPDYSNQPQHF
TRBJ1-1 . TRBV7-3 CASSSPERGPAFF
TRBJ1-2 TRBD1 TRBV6-5 CASSYSGRGLGYTF
TRBJ2-1 TRBD2 TRBV7-3 CASSSLQRGSYNEQFF
TRBJ1-2 . TRBV18 CASSPRTRTEAYGYTF
TRBJ2-7 TRBD1 TRBV2 CASIPNPSLGTGYEQYF
TRBJ2-7 TRBD1 TRBV4-1 CASSQVATGRNEQYF
TRBJ2-7 . TRBV7-9 CASSSKPYEQYF
TRBJ2-7 . TRBV10-3 CAISDLGLPEQYF
TRBJ1-2 . TRBV28 CASSSVYGYTF
TRBJ1-2 . TRBV19 CASSGQNYGYTF
TRBJ2-1 TRBD2 TRBV7-2 CASSIPTSLYNEQFF
TRBJ1-5 TRBD1 TRBV7-8 CASSLSNRGKDQPQHF
TRBJ2-1 TRBD1 TRBV7-3 CASSLIAGTGNPSYNEQFF
TRBJ1-3 . TRBV9 CASSVDGGSGSGNTIYF
TRBJ1-2 . TRBV7-9 CASSLLPVENGYTF
TRBJ2-5 . TRBV11-1 CASSLEDRSGETQYF
TRBJ2-5 TRBD2 TRBV7-3 CASSSLGRGEGETQYF